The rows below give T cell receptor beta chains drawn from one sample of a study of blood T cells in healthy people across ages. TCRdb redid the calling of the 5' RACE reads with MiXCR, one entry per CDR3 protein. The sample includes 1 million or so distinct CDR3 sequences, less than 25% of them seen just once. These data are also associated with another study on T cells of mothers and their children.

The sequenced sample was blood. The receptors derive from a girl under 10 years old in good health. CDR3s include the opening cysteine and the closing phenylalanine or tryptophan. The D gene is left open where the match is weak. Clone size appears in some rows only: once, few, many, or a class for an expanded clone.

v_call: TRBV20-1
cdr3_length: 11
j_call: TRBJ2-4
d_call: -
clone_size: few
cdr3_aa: CSAPYKDIQYF
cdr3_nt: TGCAGTGCTCCGTACAAAGACATTCAGTACTTC

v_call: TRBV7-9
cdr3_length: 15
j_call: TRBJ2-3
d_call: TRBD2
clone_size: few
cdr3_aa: CASSLTLAGSDTQYF
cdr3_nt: TGTGCCAGCAGCTTAACACTAGCGGGGTCAGATACGCAGTATTTT

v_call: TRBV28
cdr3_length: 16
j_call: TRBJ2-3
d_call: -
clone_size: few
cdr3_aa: CASSSRDINAGDTQYF
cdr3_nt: TGTGCCAGCAGTTCCCGGGACATCAACGCGGGAGATACGCAGTATTTT

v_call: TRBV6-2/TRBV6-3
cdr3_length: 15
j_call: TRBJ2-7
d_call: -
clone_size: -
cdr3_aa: CASSTRLRNLYEQYF
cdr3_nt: TGTGCCAGCAGTACCCGCCTCCGAAACCTCTACGAGCAGTACTTC

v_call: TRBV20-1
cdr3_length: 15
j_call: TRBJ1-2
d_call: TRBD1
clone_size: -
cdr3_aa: CSARAPGQGLGGYTF
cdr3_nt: TGCAGTGCTAGAGCACCGGGACAGGGTCTAGGAGGCTACACCTTC

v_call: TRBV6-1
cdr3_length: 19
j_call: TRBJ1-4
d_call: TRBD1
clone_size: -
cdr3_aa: CASSEEGTGLVATNEKLFF
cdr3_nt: TGTGCCAGCAGTGAAGAAGGGACAGGGTTAGTTGCAACTAATGAAAAACTGTTTTTT

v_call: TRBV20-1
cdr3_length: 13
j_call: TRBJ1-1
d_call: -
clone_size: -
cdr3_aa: CSARDPRFTEAFF
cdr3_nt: TGCAGTGCTAGAGACCCCCGGTTCACTGAAGCTTTCTTT

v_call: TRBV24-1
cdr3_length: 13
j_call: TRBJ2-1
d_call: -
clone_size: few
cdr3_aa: CATSDLREGEQFF
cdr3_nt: TGTGCCACCAGTGATTTACGGGAAGGGGAGCAGTTCTTC

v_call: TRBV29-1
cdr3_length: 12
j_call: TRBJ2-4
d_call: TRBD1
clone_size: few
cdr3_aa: CSVVGTENIQYF
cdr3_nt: TGCAGCGTTGTCGGGACAGAAAACATTCAGTACTTC

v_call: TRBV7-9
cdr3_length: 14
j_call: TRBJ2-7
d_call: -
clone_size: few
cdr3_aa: CASSVSLSTYEQYF
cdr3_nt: TGTGCCAGCAGCGTTTCACTATCTACCTACGAGCAGTACTTC

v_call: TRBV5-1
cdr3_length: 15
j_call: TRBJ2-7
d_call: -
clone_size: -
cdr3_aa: CASSFLLGRSYEQYF
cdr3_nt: TGCGCCAGCAGCTTCCTTCTTGGGCGGAGCTACGAGCAGTACTTC

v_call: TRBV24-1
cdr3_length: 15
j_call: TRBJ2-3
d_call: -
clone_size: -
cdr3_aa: CATSDLTGATDTQYF
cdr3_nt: TGTGCCACCAGTGATTTAACCGGGGCGACAGATACGCAGTATTTT

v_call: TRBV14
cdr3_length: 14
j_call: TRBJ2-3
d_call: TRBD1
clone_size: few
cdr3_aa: CASSQPDRADTQYF
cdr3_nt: TGTGCCAGCAGCCAACCGGACAGGGCAGATACGCAGTATTTT

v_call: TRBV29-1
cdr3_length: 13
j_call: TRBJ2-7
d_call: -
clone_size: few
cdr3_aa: CSVESNSPYEQYF
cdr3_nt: TGCAGCGTCGAGTCAAATTCCCCCTACGAGCAGTACTTC

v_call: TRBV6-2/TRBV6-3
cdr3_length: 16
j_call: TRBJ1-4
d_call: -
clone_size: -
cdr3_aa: CASSFAVSSTNEKLFF
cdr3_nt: TGTGCCAGCAGCTTCGCCGTCAGCTCAACTAATGAAAAACTGTTTTTT

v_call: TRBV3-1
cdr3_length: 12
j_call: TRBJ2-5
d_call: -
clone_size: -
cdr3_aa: CASSHRTETQYF
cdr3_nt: TGTGCCAGCAGCCACCGGACAGAGACCCAGTACTTC

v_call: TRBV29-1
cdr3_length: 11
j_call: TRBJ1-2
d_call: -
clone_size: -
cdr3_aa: CSVSVLYGYTF
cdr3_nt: TGCAGCGTTTCGGTACTCTATGGCTACACCTTC

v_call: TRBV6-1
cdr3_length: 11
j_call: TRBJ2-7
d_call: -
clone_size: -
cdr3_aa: CARTRVDEQYF
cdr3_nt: TGTGCCAGAACAAGAGTGGACGAGCAGTACTTC

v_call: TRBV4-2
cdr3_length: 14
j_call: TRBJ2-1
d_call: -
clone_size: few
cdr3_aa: CASSQESVYNEQFF
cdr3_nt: TGTGCCAGCAGCCAAGAATCCGTTTACAATGAGCAGTTCTTC

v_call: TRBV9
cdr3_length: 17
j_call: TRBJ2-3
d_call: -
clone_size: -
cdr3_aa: CASSVGAGALNTDTQYF
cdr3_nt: TGTGCCAGCAGCGTAGGTGCGGGGGCGCTCAACACAGATACGCAGTATTTT

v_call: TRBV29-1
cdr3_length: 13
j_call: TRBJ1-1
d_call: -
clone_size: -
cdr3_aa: CSVERQTNTEAFF
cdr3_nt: TGCAGCGTTGAACGACAGACGAACACTGAAGCTTTCTTT

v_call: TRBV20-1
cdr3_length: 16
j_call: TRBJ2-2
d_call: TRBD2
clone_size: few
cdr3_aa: CSTSDRGAGLTGELFF
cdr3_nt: TGCAGTACTAGCGATCGCGGAGCGGGCCTCACCGGGGAGCTGTTTTTT

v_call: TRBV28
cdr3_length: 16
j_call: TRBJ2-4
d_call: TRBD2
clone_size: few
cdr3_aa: CASSSLAGEAQNIQYF
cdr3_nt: TGTGCCAGCAGTTCATTAGCGGGGGAAGCCCAAAACATTCAGTACTTC

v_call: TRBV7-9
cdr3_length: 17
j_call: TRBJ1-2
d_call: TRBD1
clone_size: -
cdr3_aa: CASSSTLQGQGAGGYTF
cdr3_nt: TGTGCCAGCAGCTCGACCCTACAAGGACAGGGGGCCGGTGGCTACACCTTC

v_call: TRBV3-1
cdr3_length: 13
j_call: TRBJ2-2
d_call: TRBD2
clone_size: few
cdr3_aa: CASSRGDTGEPFF
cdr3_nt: TGTGCCAGTTCGCGGGGGGACACCGGGGAGCCGTTTTTT

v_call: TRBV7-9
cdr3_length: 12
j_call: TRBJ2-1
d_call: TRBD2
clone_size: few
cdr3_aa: CASSGGYDEQFF
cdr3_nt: TGTGCCAGTAGCGGGGGTTACGATGAGCAGTTCTTC

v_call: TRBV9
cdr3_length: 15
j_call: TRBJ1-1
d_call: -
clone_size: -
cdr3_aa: CASSVERGGSTEAFF
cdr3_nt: TGTGCCAGCAGCGTAGAAAGGGGTGGGAGCACTGAAGCTTTCTTT

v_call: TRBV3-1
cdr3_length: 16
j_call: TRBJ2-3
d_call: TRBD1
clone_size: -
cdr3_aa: CASSQDQGAHTDMQYF
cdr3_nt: TGTGCCAGCAGCCAAGATCAGGGGGCCCACACAGATATGCAGTATTTT

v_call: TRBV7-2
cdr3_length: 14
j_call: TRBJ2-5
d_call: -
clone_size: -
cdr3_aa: CASSSNFVGWTQYF
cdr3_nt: TGTGCCAGCAGCTCTAATTTTGTGGGGTGGACCCAGTACTTC

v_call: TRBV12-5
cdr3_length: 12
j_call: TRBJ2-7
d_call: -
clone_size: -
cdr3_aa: CASGPTVYEQYF
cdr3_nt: TGTGCTAGTGGTCCGACCGTGTACGAGCAGTACTTC

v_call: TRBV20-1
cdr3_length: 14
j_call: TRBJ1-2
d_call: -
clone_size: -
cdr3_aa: CIPPGTLGNYGYTF
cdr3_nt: TGCATCCCCCCGGGGACCTTGGGGAACTATGGCTACACCTTC

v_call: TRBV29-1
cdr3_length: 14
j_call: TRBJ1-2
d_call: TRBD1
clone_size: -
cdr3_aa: CSAENRGLNYGYTF
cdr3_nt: TGCAGCGCCGAAAACAGGGGCTTGAACTATGGCTACACCTTC

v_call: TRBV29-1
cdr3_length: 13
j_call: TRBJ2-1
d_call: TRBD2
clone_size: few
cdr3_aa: CSLRGGPYNEQFF
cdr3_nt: TGCAGCCTACGGGGGGGCCCCTACAATGAGCAGTTCTTC

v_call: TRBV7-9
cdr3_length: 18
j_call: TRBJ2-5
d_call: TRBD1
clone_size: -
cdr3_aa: CASSPRGLAELYQETQYF
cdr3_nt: TGTGCCAGCAGCCCGAGGGGGCTGGCGGAGCTGTACCAAGAGACCCAGTACTTC

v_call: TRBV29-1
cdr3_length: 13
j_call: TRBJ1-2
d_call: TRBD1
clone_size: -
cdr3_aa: CSEYSGTGYGYTF
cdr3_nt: TGCAGCGAATACTCCGGGACAGGTTATGGCTACACCTTC

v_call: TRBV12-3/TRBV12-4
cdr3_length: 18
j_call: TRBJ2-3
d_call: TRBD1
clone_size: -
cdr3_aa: CASSPWTGRILRADTQYF
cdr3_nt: TGTGCCAGCAGTCCGTGGACAGGGAGGATCTTGAGAGCAGATACGCAGTATTTT

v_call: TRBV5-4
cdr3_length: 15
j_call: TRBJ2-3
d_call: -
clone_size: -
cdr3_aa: CASSSLGLRTDTQYF
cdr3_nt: TGTGCCAGCAGTTCTTTAGGGCTCCGCACAGATACGCAGTATTTT

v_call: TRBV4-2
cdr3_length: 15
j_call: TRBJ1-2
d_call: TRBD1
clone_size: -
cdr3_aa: CASSPGGQGDYGYTF
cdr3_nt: TGTGCCAGCAGCCCAGGGGGACAGGGGGATTATGGCTACACCTTC

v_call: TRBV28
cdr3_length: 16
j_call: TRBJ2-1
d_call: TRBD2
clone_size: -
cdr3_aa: CASTPSGVSSYNEQFF
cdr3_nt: TGTGCCAGCACTCCTAGCGGAGTAAGCTCCTACAATGAGCAGTTCTTC

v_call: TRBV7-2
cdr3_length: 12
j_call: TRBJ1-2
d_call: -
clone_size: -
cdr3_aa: CASSLAPGTPTF
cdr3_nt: TGTGCCAGCAGCTTAGCTCCCGGGACACCCACCTTC

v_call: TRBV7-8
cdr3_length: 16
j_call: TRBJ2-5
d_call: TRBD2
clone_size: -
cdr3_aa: CACSPGTSGLQETQYF
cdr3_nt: TGTGCCTGCAGCCCCGGGACTAGCGGGCTCCAAGAGACCCAGTACTTC

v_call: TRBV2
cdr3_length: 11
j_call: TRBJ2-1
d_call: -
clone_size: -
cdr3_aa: CASSESVEQFF
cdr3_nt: TGTGCCAGCAGTGAGTCAGTTGAGCAGTTCTTC

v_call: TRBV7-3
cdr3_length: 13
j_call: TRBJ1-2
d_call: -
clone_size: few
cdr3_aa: CASSLVQTYGYTF
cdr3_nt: TGTGCCAGCAGCTTGGTACAGACCTATGGCTACACCTTC

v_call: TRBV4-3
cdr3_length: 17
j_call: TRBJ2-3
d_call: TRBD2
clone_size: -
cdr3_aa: CASSQDGRTRNLDTQYF
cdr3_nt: TGCGCCAGCAGCCAAGATGGCCGGACTAGAAACTTAGATACGCAGTATTTT

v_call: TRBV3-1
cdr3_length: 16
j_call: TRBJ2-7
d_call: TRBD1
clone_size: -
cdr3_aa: CASSQEGTEPTYEQYF
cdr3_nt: TGTGCCAGCAGCCAAGAAGGGACAGAACCTACCTACGAGCAGTACTTC

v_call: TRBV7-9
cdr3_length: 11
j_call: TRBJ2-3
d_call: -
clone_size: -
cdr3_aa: CASNPADTQYF
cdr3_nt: TGTGCCAGCAACCCCGCGGATACGCAGTATTTT

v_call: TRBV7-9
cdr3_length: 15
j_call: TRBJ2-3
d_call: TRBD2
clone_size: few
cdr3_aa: CASSLVAGPTDTQYF
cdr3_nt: TGTGCCAGCAGCTTGGTAGCGGGACCCACAGATACGCAGTATTTT

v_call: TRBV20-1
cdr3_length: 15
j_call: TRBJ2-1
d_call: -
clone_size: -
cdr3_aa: CSARERADDYNEQFF
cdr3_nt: TGCAGTGCTAGAGAACGAGCGGACGACTACAATGAGCAGTTCTTC

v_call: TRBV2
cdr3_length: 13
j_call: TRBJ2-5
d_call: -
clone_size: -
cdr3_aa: CASSGAYQETQYF
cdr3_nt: TGTGCCAGCAGCGGGGCGTACCAAGAGACCCAGTACTTC